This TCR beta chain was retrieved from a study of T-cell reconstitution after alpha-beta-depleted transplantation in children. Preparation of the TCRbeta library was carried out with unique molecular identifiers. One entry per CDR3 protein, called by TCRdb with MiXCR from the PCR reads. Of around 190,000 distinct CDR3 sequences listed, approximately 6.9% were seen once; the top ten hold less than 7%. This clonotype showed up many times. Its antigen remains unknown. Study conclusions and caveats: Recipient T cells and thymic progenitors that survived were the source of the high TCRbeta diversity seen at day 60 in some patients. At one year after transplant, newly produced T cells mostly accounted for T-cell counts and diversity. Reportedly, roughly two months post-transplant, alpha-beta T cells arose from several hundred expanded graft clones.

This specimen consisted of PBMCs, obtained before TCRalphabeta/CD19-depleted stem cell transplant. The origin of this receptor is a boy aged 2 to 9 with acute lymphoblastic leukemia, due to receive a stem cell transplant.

The CDR3 sequence: CASSFGTAYEQYF. As DNA, the CDR3 is TGTGCCAGCAGTTTCGGGACAGCCTACGAGCAGTACTTC. The chain combines TRBV28 with TRBJ2-7; 7 bases are a match to TRBD1. Trimming took 3 bases from V and 2 from J; bases not matched to a gene: 1. The CDR3 loop spans 13 amino acids. CDR1 MDHEN and CDR2 SYDVKM come from the germline V gene.